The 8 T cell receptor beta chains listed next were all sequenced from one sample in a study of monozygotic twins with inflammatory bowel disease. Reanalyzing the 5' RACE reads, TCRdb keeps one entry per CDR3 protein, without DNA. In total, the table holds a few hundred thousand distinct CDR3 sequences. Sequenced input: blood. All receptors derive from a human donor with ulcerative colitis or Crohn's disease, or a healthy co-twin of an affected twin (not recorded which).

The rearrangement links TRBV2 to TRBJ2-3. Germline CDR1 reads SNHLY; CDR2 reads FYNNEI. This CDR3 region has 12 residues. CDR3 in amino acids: CANRGMADTQYF.

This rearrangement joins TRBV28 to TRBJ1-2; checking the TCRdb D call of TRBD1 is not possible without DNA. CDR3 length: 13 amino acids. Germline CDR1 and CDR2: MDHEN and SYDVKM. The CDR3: CASKRDPNYGYTF.

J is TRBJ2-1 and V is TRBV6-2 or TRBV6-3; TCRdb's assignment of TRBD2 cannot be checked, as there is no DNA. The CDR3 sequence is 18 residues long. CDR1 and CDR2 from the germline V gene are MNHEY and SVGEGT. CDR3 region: CASSYQLAAVGQNNEQFF.

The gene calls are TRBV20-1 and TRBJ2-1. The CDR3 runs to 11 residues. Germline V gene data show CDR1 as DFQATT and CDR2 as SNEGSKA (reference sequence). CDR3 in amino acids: CSARSFNEQFF.

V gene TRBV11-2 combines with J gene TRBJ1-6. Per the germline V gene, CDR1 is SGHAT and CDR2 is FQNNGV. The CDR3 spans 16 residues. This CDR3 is CASSPRQDSYNSPLHF.

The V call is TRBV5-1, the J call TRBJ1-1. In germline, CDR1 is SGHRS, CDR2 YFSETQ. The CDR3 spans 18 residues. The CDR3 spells CASSISSSAGVRNTEAFF.

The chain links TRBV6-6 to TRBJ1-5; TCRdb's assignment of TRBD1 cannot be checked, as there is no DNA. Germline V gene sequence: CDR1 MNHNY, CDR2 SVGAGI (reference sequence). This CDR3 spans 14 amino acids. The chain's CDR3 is CASSNTGVISPQHF.

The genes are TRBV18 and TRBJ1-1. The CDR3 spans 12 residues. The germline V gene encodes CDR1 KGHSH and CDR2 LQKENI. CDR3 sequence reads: CASSPLLGEAFF.